This T cell receptor (beta chain) was sequenced during a study of blood T cell repertoires in COVID-19. Losses at the gene ends were 8 bases for V and 0 bases for J; bases not matched to a gene: 6. The CDR3 runs 15 residues. Per germline, CDR1 LGHDT and CDR2 YNNKEL (reference sequence). Per the study methods: Cell counts per sample came from amplifying reference gene primers. Produced via immunoSEQ multiplex PCR; TCRdb's table is partial and in-frame only. V and J calls and clone size are as listed in that table; D and trimming were resolved from the DNA. Altogether approximately 92,000 clones are present, around 80% being singletons, with the ten largest covering approximately 8.9%.

The TCR comes from a man aged 45 to 65 who had recovered from COVID-19. The sequencing input was peripheral blood. The chain has TRBV3-1 (or the pseudogene TRBV3-2) and TRBJ1-3, with TRBD1 identical over 8 bases. The CDR3 is CASGGTGVSGNTIYF. The CDR3 nucleotides are TGTGCCAGCGGAGGGACAGGCGTCTCTGGAAACACCATATATTTT.